The T cell receptor (beta chain) described here comes from a study of cytomegalovirus exposure and HLA in healthy donors. CDR3 length equals 15 residues. V shed 6 bases and J 4 bases; nucleotides not matched to a gene: 8. Germline V gene lookup returns CDR1 KGHSH and CDR2 LQKENI. The PCR employed 60 Vbeta primers together with 13 Jbeta primers. Profiled with immunoSEQ multiplex PCR; TCRdb holds only in-frame clones, not every one. The table lists 65,000 to 75,000 clones, around 63% of them singletons, with 2% to 2.5% in the top ten. Sequenced: PBMCs. This clonotype originated in a woman younger than 45 in good health and CMV-seronegative. The J gene is TRBJ1-5, the V gene TRBV18, with 8 bases identical to TRBD1. The DNA of the CDR3 is TGTGCCAGCTCGCCGGCGGACAGGGCGAATCAGCCCCAGCATTTT. Its protein product is CASSPADRANQPQHF. Based on the CDR3 plus reference TRBV18 and TRBJ1-5, the full variable domain is NAGVMQNPRHLVRRRGQEARLRCSPMKGHSHVYWYRQLPEEGLKFMVYLQKENIIDESGMPKERFSAEFPKEGPSILRIQQVVRGDSAAYFCASSPADRANQPQHFGDGTRLSIL.